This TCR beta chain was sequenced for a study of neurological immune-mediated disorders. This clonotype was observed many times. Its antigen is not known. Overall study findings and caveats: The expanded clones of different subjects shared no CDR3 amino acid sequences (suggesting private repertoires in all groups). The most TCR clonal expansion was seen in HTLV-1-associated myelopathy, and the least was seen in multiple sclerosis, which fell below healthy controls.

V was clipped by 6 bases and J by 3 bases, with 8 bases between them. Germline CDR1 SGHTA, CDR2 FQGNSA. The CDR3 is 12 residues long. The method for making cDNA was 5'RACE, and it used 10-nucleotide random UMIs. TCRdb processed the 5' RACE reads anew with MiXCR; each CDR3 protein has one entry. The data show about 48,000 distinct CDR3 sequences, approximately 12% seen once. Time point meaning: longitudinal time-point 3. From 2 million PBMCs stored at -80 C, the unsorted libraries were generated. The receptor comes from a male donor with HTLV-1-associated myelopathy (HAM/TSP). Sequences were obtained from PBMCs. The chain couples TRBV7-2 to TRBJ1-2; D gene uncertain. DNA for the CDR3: TGTGCCAGCAGACGACCGTACTATGGCTACACCTTC. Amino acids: CASRRPYYGYTF. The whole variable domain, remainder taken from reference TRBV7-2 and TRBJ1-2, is GAGVSQSPSNKVTEKGKDVELRCDPISGHTALYWYRQSLGQGLEFLIYFQGNSAPDKSGLPSDRFSAERTGGSVSTLTIQRTQQEDSAVYLCASRRPYYGYTFGSGTRLTVV.